This TCR beta chain emerged from a study of cytomegalovirus exposure and HLA in healthy donors. Profiling relied on immunoSEQ multiplex PCR, and the TCRdb table lists in-frame clones only, not all of them. The sample has hundreds of thousands of clones; roughly 85% are singletons. The germline gives CDR1 KGHSH, CDR2 LQKENI. This CDR3 region has 15 residues. Study-wide results and caveats: The study designated fewer than 200 TCR beta chains cytomegalovirus-associated.

This clone appeared a few times. Its antigen remains unidentified. Compared with germline, one end of the junction differs, possibly owing to a read error. The sample consisted of PBMCs. V usage is TRBV18 and J usage is TRBJ2-7, with a possible D match to TRBD2 (5 bases). This clonotype was sampled from a woman between 18 and 29 years old in good health and CMV-seronegative. The CDR3 is CASSSPGGHPYEQYF. CDR3 coding DNA: TGTGCCAGCTCATCACCCGGCGGGCATCCCTACGAGCAGTACTTC.